This record concerns one T cell receptor beta chain sequence. Antigen unknown. This sample stems from a study of a mutant IDH1 vaccine in newly diagnosed glioma. Whole-study context: Eight vaccinations reached patients in weeks 1, 3, 5, 7, 11, 15, 19 and 23. Prior therapy was radiotherapy, temozolomide, or both; most received both.

Sample time point: week 5, during vaccination. A 20-mer mutant IDH1 peptide at 300 ug was injected subcutaneously with topical imiquimod. Trimming pared 2 bases from V and 8 bases from J, leaving 13 bases between. Germline CDR1 reads MNHEY; CDR2 reads SVGAGI. This CDR3 is 14 amino acids long. Assay: immunoSEQ multiplex PCR; the TCRdb copy retains only in-frame clones and omits some. The profile shows some 42,000 clones, 70% to 90% of them singletons. This receptor was obtained from a man in his forties with glioma. The source material was PBMCs, sampled from a glioma patient whose treatment included an IDH1 peptide vaccine. The V and J genes are TRBV6-5 and TRBJ1-3; the D is unclear. The CDR3 DNA reads as TGTGCCAGCAGTTACAGAGGTATCGAGGACACCATATATTTT. It yields the protein CASSYRGIEDTIYF.